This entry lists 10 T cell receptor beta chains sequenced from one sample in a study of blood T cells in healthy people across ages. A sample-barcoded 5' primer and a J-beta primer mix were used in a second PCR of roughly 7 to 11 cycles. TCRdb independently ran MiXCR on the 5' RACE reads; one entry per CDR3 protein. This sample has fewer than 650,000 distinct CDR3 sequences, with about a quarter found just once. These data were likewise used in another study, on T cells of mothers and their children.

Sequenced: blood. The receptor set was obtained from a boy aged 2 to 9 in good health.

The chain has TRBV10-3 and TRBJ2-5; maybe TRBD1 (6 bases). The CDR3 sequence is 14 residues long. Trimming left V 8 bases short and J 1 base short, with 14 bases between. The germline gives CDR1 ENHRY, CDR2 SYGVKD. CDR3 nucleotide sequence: TGTGCCATCCAGGGGCAGGGTATCCAAGAGACCCAGTACTTC. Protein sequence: CAIQGQGIQETQYF.

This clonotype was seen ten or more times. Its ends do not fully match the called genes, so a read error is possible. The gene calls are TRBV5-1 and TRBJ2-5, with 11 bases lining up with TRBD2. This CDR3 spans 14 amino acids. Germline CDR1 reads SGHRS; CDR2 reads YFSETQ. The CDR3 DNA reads TGTGCCAGCAGCCTAGCGGGGGGTAGGGAGACCCAGTACTTC. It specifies CASSLAGGRETQYF. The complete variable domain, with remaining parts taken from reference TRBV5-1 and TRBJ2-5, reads KAGVTQTPRYLIKTRGQQVTLSCSPISGHRSVSWYQQTPGQGLQFLFEYFSETQRNKGNFPGRFSGRQFSNSRSEMNVSTLELGDSALYLCASSLAGGRETQYFGPGTRLLVL.

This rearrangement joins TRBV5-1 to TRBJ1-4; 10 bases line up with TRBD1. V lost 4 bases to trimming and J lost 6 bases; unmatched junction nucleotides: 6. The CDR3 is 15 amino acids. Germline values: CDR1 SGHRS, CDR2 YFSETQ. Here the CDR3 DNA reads TGCGCCAGCAGCGTGACAGGGGGCTTGGATGAAAAACTGTTTTTT. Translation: CASSVTGGLDEKLFF.

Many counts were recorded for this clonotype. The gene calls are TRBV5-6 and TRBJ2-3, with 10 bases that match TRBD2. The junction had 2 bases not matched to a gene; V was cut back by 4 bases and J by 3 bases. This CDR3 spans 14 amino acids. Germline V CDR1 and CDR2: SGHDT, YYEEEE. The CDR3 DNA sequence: TGTGCCAGCAGCGGGACTAGCGAGACAGATACGCAGTATTTT. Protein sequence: CASSGTSETDTQYF.

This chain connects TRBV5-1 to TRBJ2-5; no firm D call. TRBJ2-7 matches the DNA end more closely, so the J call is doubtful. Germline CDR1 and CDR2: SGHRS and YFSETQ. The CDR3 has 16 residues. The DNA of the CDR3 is TGCGCCAGCAGCTTGGTATCGCCAGATCCGCGCTACGAGCAGTACTTC. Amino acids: CASSLVSPDPRYEQYF.

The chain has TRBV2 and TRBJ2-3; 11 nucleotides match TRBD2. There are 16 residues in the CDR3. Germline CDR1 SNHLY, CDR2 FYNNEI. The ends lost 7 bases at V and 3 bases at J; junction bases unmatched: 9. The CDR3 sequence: CASMAQLAGETDTQYF. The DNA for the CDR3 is TGTGCCAGCATGGCCCAACTAGCGGGGGAAACAGATACGCAGTATTTT.

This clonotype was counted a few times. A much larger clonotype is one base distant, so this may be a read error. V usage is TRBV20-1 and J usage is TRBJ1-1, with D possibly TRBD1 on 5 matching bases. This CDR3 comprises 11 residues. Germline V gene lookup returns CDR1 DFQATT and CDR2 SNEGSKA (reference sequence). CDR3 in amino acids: CSGRGVGETFF. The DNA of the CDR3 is TGCAGTGGTAGAGGGGTAGGAGAAACTTTCTTT.

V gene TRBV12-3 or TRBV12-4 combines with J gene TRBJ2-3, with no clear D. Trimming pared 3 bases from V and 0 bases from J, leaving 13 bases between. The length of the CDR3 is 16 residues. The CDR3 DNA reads TGTGCCAGCAGTTTGCATCTCGGTGCTAGCACAGATACGCAGTATTTT. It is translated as CASSLHLGASTDTQYF.

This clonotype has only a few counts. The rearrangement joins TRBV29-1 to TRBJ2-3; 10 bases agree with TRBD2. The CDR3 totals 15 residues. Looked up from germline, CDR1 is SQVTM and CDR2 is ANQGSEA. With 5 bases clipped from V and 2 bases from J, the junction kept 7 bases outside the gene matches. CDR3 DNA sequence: TGCAGCGTTTTCCTGACTAGCGGGTTCACAGATACGCAGTATTTT. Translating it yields CSVFLTSGFTDTQYF.

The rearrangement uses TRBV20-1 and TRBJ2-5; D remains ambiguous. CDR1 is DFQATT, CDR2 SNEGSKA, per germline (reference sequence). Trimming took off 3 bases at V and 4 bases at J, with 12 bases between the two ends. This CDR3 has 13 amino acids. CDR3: CSASARGGETQYF. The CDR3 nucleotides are TGCAGTGCTAGTGCGAGAGGTGGAGAGACCCAGTACTTC.